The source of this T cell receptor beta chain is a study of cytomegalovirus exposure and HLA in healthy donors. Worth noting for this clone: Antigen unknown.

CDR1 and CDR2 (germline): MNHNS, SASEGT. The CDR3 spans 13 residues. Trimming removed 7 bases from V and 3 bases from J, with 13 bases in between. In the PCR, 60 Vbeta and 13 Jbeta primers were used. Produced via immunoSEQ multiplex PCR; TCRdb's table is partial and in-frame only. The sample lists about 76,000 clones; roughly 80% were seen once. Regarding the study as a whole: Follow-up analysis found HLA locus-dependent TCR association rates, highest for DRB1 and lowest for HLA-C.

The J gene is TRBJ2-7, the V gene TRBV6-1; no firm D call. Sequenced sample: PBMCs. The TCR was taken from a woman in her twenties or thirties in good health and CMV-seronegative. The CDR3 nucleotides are TGTGCCAGCAATGGTCAGTTGAACTACGAGCAGTACTTC. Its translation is CASNGQLNYEQYF.